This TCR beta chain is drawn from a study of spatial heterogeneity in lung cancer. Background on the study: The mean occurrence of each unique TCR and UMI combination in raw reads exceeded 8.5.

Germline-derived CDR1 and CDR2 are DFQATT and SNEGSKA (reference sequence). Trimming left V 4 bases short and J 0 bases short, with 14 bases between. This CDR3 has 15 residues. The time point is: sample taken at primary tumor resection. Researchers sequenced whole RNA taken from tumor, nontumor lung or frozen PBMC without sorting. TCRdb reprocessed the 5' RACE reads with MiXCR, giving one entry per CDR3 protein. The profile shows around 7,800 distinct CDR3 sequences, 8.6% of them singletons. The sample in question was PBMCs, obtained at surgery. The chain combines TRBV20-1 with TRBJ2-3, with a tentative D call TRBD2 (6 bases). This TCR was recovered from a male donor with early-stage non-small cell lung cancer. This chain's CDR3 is CSAIGREPSTDTQYF. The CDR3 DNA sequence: TGCAGTGCTATTGGTCGGGAGCCTAGCACAGATACGCAGTATTTT.